Below, 19 T cell receptor beta chains from the same sample are listed, as sequenced in a study of OX40 agonist ivuxolimab in advanced cancers. Libraries were prepared by immunoSEQ multiplex PCR; TCRdb keeps only in-frame clonotypes and omits some of them. The table records 60,000 to 65,000 clones, around four fifths of them present only once. This specimen was CD4+ or CD8+ T cells sorted from blood, taken in a trial of the OX40 agonist ivuxolimab. The receptor source for this set is an adult with an advanced solid tumor such as melanoma, head and neck, liver or kidney cancer.

J is TRBJ1-2 and V is TRBV5-6, with D possibly TRBD1 on 6 matching bases. This CDR3 spans 13 amino acids. Trimming removed 4 bases from V and 7 bases from J, with 14 bases in between. The V gene's germline CDR1 is SGHDT and CDR2 YYEEEE. The CDR3 DNA follows: TGTGCCAGCAGCCAAAGGGGGACCACTGGCTACACCTTC. Translated, it gives CASSQRGTTGYTF.

Only one count was recorded for this clone. V usage is TRBV7-2 and J usage is TRBJ2-7, with 10 bases that match TRBD1. Germline CDR1 reads SGHTA; CDR2 reads FQGNSA. There are 13 residues in the CDR3. Germline trimming cut 3 bases from V and 6 bases from J; bases unmatched to any gene: 2. The CDR3 region has the DNA TGTGCCAGCAGCTTTGACAGGGGGCGCGAGCAGTACTTC. This translates into CASSFDRGREQYF.

This chain uses TRBV28 with TRBJ2-3, with 9 positions matching TRBD1. The CDR3 length is 15 residues. V was pared by 4 bases and J by 6 bases, with 8 bases of the junction left unmatched. Germline CDR1 is MDHEN and CDR2 is SYDVKM. The CDR3: CASSYPGQGIDTQYF. The CDR3 nucleotides read TGTGCCAGCAGTTACCCGGGACAGGGTATCGATACGCAGTATTTT.

The chain carries TRBV11-2 and TRBJ2-5; D may be TRBD2 (5 bases). Germline-derived CDR1 and CDR2 are SGHAT and FQNNGV. Trimming removed 2 bases from V and 4 bases from J, with 11 bases in between. The CDR3 spans 14 residues. CDR3 loop: CASSLRGFLETQYF. CDR3 in DNA: TGTGCCAGCAGCTTACGAGGGTTCTTAGAGACCCAGTACTTC. The entire variable domain, with the rest obtained from reference TRBV11-2 and TRBJ2-5, is as follows: EAGVAQSPRYKIIEKRQSVAFWCNPISGHATLYWYQQILGQGPKLLIQFQNNGVVDDSQLPKDRFSAERLKGVDSTLKIQPAKLEDSAVYLCASSLRGFLETQYFGPGTRLLVL.

The genes are TRBV10-3 and TRBJ1-5; D gene uncertain. CDR1 and CDR2 from the germline V gene are ENHRY and SYGVKD. V was shortened by 6 bases and J by 3 bases, with 12 bases between the two germline ends. This CDR3 has 14 amino acids. The CDR3 spells CAISPRLDNQPQHF. CDR3 sequence (DNA): TGTGCCATCAGCCCCAGATTAGACAATCAGCCCCAGCATTTT.

The V and J genes are TRBV7-6 and TRBJ2-7; 7 bases align to TRBD1. The germline gives CDR1 SGHVS, CDR2 FNYEAQ. With 1 base clipped from V and 2 bases from J, the junction kept 8 bases outside the gene matches. This CDR3 is 16 amino acids long. The CDR3 sequence: CASSLGGGRPPYEQYF. The CDR3 DNA sequence: TGTGCCAGCAGCTTAGGAGGGGGCCGCCCTCCCTACGAGCAGTACTTC.

This chain connects TRBV25-1 to TRBJ2-1; 7 bases are shared with TRBD1. Germline-derived CDR1 and CDR2 are MGHDK and SYGVNS. This CDR3 has 14 residues. V dropped 4 bases and J dropped 6; count of bases not matched to a gene: 6. DNA of the CDR3: TGTGCCAGCAGTGGGCGGACAGGTGGCAATGAGCAGTTCTTC. Protein product: CASSGRTGGNEQFF.

The V gene is TRBV5-1, the J gene TRBJ1-2, with TRBD1 as a possible D gene (5 bases). The CDR3 has 14 amino acids. Germline loops: CDR1 SGHRS, CDR2 YFSETQ. The V end lost 0 bases, the J end lost 6 bases, and 12 bases lay between the germline ends. The CDR3 spells CASSLGRGSDGYTF. CDR3 bases: TGCGCCAGCAGCTTGGGGAGGGGAAGTGATGGCTACACCTTC. The full variable domain, in which reference TRBV5-1 and TRBJ1-2 provide the parts outside the CDR3, is KAGVTQTPRYLIKTRGQQVTLSCSPISGHRSVSWYQQTPGQGLQFLFEYFSETQRNKGNFPGRFSGRQFSNSRSEMNVSTLELGDSALYLCASSLGRGSDGYTFGSGTRLTVV.

The chain recombines TRBV9 with TRBJ2-1; 7 positions match TRBD2. This CDR3 is built from 15 residues. V gave up 2 bases and J gave up 2 bases; unmatched junction bases: 4. The germline gives CDR1 SGDLS, CDR2 YYNGEE. The DNA for the CDR3 is TGTGCCAGCAGCGTTCTAGCGGAACCCTACAATGAGCAGTTCTTC. This encodes CASSVLAEPYNEQFF. Filled out from reference TRBV9 and TRBJ2-1, the complete variable domain reads DSGVTQTPKHLITATGQRVTLRCSPRSGDLSVYWYQQSLDQGLQFLIQYYNGEERAKGNILERFSAQQFPDLHSELNLSSLELGDSALYFCASSVLAEPYNEQFFGPGTRLTVL.

J is TRBJ1-6 and V is TRBV27; TRBD1 might be the D (6 bases). The germline V gene encodes CDR1 MNHEY and CDR2 SMNVEV (reference sequence). This CDR3 region has 18 residues. V was trimmed by 0 bases and J by 7 bases, leaving 19 bases between them. The CDR3 nucleotides read TGTGCCAGCAGTTTATCGGCGGTAGGGGGAGATAAGAATTCACCCCTCCACTTT. This sequence encodes CASSLSAVGGDKNSPLHF.

As to this clone: The junction differs from germline at one of its ends, possibly a read error. The gene calls are TRBV7-7 and TRBJ2-1, with no clear D. CDR1 and CDR2 from the germline V gene are SSHAT and FNYEAQ (reference sequence). CDR3 length equals 14 residues. CDR3: CASSSTIGASEQFF. DNA for the CDR3: TGTGCTAGCAGCTCCACAATTGGCGCCAGCGAGCAGTTCTTC.

This sequence joins TRBV15 and TRBJ1-4, with a possible D match to TRBD1 (5 bases). The CDR3 has 16 amino acids. Germline V gives CDR1 LNHNV, CDR2 YYDKDF (reference sequence). Trimming removed 1 base at V and 8 bases at J, with 17 bases between. The CDR3 sequence: CATSRGTQGGGEKLFF. CDR3 bases: TGTGCCACCAGCAGAGGAACTCAGGGAGGCGGAGAAAAACTGTTTTTT.

In DNA, the CDR3 is TGTGCCTGGACGGTGGGAGAGACCCAGTACTTC. It specifies CAWTVGETQYF. The chain links TRBV30 to TRBJ2-5, with D uncertain. Trimming pared 4 bases from V and 4 bases from J, leaving 7 bases between. Germline-derived CDR1 and CDR2 are GTSNPN and SVGIG (reference sequence). The CDR3 sequence is 11 residues long.

J is TRBJ2-7 and V is TRBV2; 11 positions match TRBD2. CDR1 is SNHLY and CDR2 is FYNNEI in the germline V gene. V dropped 0 bases and J dropped 4; count of bases not matched to a gene: 17. There are 20 residues in the CDR3. In DNA, the CDR3 is TGTGCCAGCAGTGAAGCGCTTCGAACGGACAATAGCGGGGGGGCTTACGAGCAGTACTTC. It specifies CASSEALRTDNSGGAYEQYF. The full variable domain, with the rest looked up from reference TRBV2 and TRBJ2-7, is EPEVTQTPSHQVTQMGQEVILRCVPISNHLYFYWYRQILGQKVEFLVSFYNNEISEKSEIFDDQFSVERPDGSNFTLKIRSTKLEDSAMYFCASSEALRTDNSGGAYEQYFGPGTRLTVT.

A remark on this clone: A junction end diverges from the germline sequence, so it may reflect a read error. V and J are TRBV7-7 and TRBJ2-1; D unclear. The germline V gene has CDR1 SSHAT and CDR2 FNYEAQ (reference sequence). CDR3 length: 16 amino acids. The CDR3: CASSLETVFRYNEQFF. DNA of the CDR3: TGTGCTAGCAGCTTAGAAACAGTCTTTCGGTACAATGAGCAGTTCTTC.

This chain uses TRBV11-3 with TRBJ2-3; 8 nucleotides match TRBD1. CDR1 is SGHNT, CDR2 YENEEA, per germline. The CDR3 is made up of 16 amino acids. Trimming at V came to 4 bases and at J to 3 bases, leaving 9 bases not matched to a gene. The CDR3 spells CASSSGTGPATDTQYF. CDR3 bases: TGTGCCAGCAGCTCGGGGACAGGCCCCGCGACAGATACGCAGTATTTT.

V usage is TRBV10-3 and J usage is TRBJ2-7, with 9 bases aligning to TRBD2. This CDR3 is built from 16 residues. The V and J ends lost 8 bases and 0 bases, in that order; junction bases with no gene match: 11. The germline V gene has CDR1 ENHRY and CDR2 SYGVKD. The CDR3 is CAIRSSGGPHSYEQYF. DNA of the CDR3: TGTGCCATCCGGAGTAGCGGGGGCCCCCACTCCTACGAGCAGTACTTC.

The rearrangement links TRBV28 to TRBJ2-5; 9 nucleotides line up with TRBD1. TRBJ2-7 explains the end of the DNA better; the J call may be wrong. CDR3 length equals 14 residues. CDR1 MDHEN and CDR2 SYDVKM come from the germline V gene. CDR3 DNA: TGTGCCAGCAGTCGGACAGGGGTGTCCTACGAGCAGTACTTC. Translated, it gives CASSRTGVSYEQYF.

The chain employs TRBV19 and TRBJ1-2; 7 bases line up with TRBD1. Germline CDR1 LNHDA, CDR2 SQIVND (reference sequence). The CDR3 loop spans 14 amino acids. The V segment lost 4 bases and the J segment 7 bases; nucleotides outside the gene matches: 9. CDR3 residues: CASSKREGASGYTF. CDR3 sequence (DNA): TGTGCCAGTAGTAAAAGGGAGGGGGCTTCTGGCTACACCTTC.